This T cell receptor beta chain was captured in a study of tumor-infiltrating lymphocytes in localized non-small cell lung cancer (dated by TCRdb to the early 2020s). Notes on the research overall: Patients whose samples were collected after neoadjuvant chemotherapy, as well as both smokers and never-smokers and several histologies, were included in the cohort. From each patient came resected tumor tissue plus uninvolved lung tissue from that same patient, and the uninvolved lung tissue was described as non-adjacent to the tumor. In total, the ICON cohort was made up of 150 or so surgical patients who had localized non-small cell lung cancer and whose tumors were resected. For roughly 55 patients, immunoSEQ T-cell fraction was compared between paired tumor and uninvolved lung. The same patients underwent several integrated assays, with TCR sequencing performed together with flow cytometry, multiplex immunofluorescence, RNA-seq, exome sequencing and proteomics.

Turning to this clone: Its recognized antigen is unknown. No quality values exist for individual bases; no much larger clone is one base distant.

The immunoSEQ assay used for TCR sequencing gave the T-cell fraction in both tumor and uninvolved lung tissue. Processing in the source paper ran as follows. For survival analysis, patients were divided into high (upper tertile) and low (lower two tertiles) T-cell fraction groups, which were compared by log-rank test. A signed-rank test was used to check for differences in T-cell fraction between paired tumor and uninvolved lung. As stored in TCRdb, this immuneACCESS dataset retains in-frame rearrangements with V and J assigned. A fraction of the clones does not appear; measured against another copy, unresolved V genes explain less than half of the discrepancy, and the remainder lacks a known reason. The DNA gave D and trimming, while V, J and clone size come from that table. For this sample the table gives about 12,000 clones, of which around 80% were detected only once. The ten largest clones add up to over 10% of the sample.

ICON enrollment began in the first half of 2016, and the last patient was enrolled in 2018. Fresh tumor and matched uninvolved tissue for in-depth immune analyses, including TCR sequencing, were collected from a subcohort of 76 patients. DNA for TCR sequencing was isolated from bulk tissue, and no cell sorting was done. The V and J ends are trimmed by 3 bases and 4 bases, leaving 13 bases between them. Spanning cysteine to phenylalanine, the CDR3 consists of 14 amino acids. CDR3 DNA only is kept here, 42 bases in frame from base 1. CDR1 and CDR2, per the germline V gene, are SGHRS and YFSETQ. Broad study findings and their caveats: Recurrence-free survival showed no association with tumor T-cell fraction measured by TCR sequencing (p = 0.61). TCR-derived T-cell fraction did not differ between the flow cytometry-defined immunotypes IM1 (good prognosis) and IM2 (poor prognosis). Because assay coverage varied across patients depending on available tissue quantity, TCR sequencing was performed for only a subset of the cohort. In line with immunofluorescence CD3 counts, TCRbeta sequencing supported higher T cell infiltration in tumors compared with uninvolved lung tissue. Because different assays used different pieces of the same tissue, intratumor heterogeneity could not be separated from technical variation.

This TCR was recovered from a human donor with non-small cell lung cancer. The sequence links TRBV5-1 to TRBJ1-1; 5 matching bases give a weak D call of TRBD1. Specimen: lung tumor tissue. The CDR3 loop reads CASSSGGSSTEAFF. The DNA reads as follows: TGCGCCAGCAGCTCCGGGGGATCGAGCACTGAAGCTTTCTTT.